A single sample is the source of the 28 T cell receptor beta chains below, sequenced in a study of beta chain features in type 1 diabetes (dated by TCRdb to the late 2010s). General study outcomes and caveats: Type 1 diabetes patients showed a moderate but significant shortening of TCRB CDR3 length in all four CD4+ subsets.

Libraries were made using the immunoSEQ multiplex PCR assay. The entire amount of isolated RNA was reverse transcribed using the High Capacity cDNA Reverse Transcription Kit, so the sequenced TCRB transcripts were expressed ones. TCRdb obtained this table from immuneACCESS and retained in-frame rearrangements with V and J assigned. These tables miss some clones; where compared with another copy, unresolved V genes account for less than half of the shortfall, and the remainder is unexplained. Within this sample are a few hundred thousand clones, with approximately 15% of them counted one time only. Together, the top ten hold 0.015% to 0.02% of the sample. No cognate antigen is known for these TCRs. Sequencing was done on a sample of naive CD4+ T cells from blood. Per the publication, the cell subset or site label means: true naive CD4+ T cells. These receptors came from a man aged 25-45 years with type 1 diabetes.

This clone was detected a few times. The V and J genes are TRBV9 and TRBJ2-1, with TRBD2 identical over 13 bases. From germline, CDR1 is SGDLS and CDR2 YYNGEE. V gave up 1 base and J gave up 8 bases; unmatched junction bases: 3. The CDR3 spans 15 residues. In nucleotides, the CDR3 is TGTGCCAGCAGCGTAACTAGCGGGGGGGCCTATGAGCAGTTCTTC. Translating it yields CASSVTSGGAYEQFF.

This clone has a single count. The rearrangement joins TRBV4-1 to TRBJ1-2; a weak D match, TRBD1 (6 bases). V gave up 6 bases and J gave up 5 bases, with 19 bases separating them. The CDR3 consists of 15 residues. The germline V gene encodes CDR1 MGHRA and CDR2 YSYEKL. In DNA, the CDR3 is TGCGCCAGCAGGTTCCGGCGGGGGCTGGGGTATGGCTACACCTTC. Its protein is CASRFRRGLGYGYTF.

This clone occurred a few times. The rearrangement joins TRBV19 to TRBJ2-2, with a possible D match to TRBD2 (5 bases). Trimming took off 6 bases at V and 7 bases at J, with 18 bases between the two ends. CDR3 length: 15 residues. The germline gives CDR1 LNHDA, CDR2 SQIVND (reference sequence). In DNA form, the CDR3 reads TGTGCCAGTAGGAAAACGGGGTCGAGGAACGGGGAGCTGTTTTTT. It translates to CASRKTGSRNGELFF.

This clone has more than one count but fewer than ten. V is TRBV28 and J is TRBJ1-5, with a tentative D call TRBD1 (5 bases). Per germline, CDR1 MDHEN and CDR2 SYDVKM. This CDR3 is built from 13 residues. Trimming shortened V by 2 bases and J by 10 bases, and 12 bases separated the two germline ends. CDR3 sequence (DNA): TGTGCCAGCAGTTTAAGTAATGGGACTCCCCAGCATTTT. Its translation is CASSLSNGTPQHF. Looking up the rest from reference TRBV28 and TRBJ1-5 gives the full variable domain: DVKVTQSSRYLVKRTGEKVFLECVQDMDHENMFWYRQDPGLGLRLIYFSYDVKMKEKGDIPEGYSVSREKKERFSLILESASTNQTSMYLCASSLSNGTPQHFGDGTRLSIL.

A few counts support this clone. CDR3: CASSQSTQYF. In DNA form, the CDR3 reads TGTGCCAGCAGCCAGTCGACCCAGTACTTC. The rearrangement uses TRBV2 and TRBJ2-5, with unresolved D. Germline-derived CDR1 and CDR2 are SNHLY and FYNNEI. Trimming removed 6 bases from V and 7 bases from J, with 6 bases in between. The CDR3 has 10 amino acids.

This clone was seen more than once but under ten times. The V and J genes are TRBV25-1 and TRBJ2-1, with D perhaps TRBD2 (5 bases). V gave up 1 base and J gave up 3 bases, with 13 bases separating them. The germline V gene has CDR1 MGHDK and CDR2 SYGVNS. The CDR3 is 16 amino acids. The CDR3 protein is CASSESWGEDYNEQFF. The CDR3 DNA reads TGTGCCAGCAGTGAATCGTGGGGAGAGGACTACAATGAGCAGTTCTTC.

This clone was seen just once. V usage is TRBV5-1 and J usage is TRBJ1-1; TRBD1 agrees at 7 bases. With 5 bases clipped from V and 5 bases from J, the junction kept 9 bases outside the gene matches. CDR3 size: 14 residues. The germline V gene has CDR1 SGHRS and CDR2 YFSETQ. CDR3 bases: TGCGCCAGCAGATATGGACAGGTTGAAACTGAAGCTTTCTTT. Translated, it gives CASRYGQVETEAFF. Full variable domain (rest looked up from reference TRBV5-1 and TRBJ1-1): KAGVTQTPRYLIKTRGQQVTLSCSPISGHRSVSWYQQTPGQGLQFLFEYFSETQRNKGNFPGRFSGRQFSNSRSEMNVSTLELGDSALYLCASRYGQVETEAFFGQGTRLTVV.

There are a few counts of this clone. The CDR3 coding sequence is TGCGCCAGCAGCTTGGCCAGACAGGGGGGCACTGAAGCTTTCTTT. Residues: CASSLARQGGTEAFF. The chain carries TRBV5-1 and TRBJ1-1; TRBD1 matches at 9 bases. Unmatched junction bases numbered 4, after V lost 0 bases and J lost 4 bases. CDR1 and CDR2 (germline): SGHRS, YFSETQ. The CDR3 spans 15 residues.

In this sample, this clone turned up a few times. The rearrangement joins TRBV5-1 to TRBJ2-3; 8 nucleotides align to TRBD1. The length of the CDR3 is 15 residues. Trimming took 0 bases from V and 4 from J; bases not matched to a gene: 4. Looked up from germline, CDR1 is SGHRS and CDR2 is YFSETQ. The CDR3 nucleotides read TGCGCCAGCAGCTTGGTTCCAGGGGGCGCAGATACGCAGTATTTT. This encodes CASSLVPGGADTQYF.

The V call is TRBV18, the J call TRBJ2-1; the D is unclear. The CDR3 length is 14 residues. Per the germline V gene, CDR1 is KGHSH and CDR2 is LQKENI. The V gene lost 0 bases and the J gene lost 2 bases, with 5 bases spanning the gap. The CDR3 DNA is TGTGCCAGCTCACCACCGGGCCCCTACAATGAGCAGTTCTTC. This encodes CASSPPGPYNEQFF. Supplemented by reference TRBV18 and TRBJ2-1, the full variable domain reads NAGVMQNPRHLVRRRGQEARLRCSPMKGHSHVYWYRQLPEEGLKFMVYLQKENIIDESGMPKERFSAEFPKEGPSILRIQQVVRGDSAAYFCASSPPGPYNEQFFGPGTRLTVL.

The chain carries TRBV7-2 and TRBJ2-7, with D perhaps matching TRBD2 (6 bases). The CDR3 has 13 residues. Germline lookup yields CDR1 SGHTA and CDR2 FQGNSA. V was pared by 5 bases and J by 6 bases, with 14 bases between. The CDR3 nucleotides are TGTGCCAGCAGCCCCAGACTAGTTGGCGAGCAGTACTTC. This gives the protein CASSPRLVGEQYF.

V and J are TRBV5-1 and TRBJ2-1, with no clear D. From germline, CDR1 is SGHRS and CDR2 YFSETQ. The ends were cut back, 4 bases at V and 2 bases at J, with 4 bases in the middle. The length of the CDR3 is 12 residues. The CDR3 coding sequence is TGCGCCAGCAGCCCTACCTACAATGAGCAGTTCTTC. This gives the protein CASSPTYNEQFF.

The chain employs TRBV5-1 and TRBJ2-7; 9 bases are a match to TRBD1. The germline V gene has CDR1 SGHRS and CDR2 YFSETQ. V dropped 0 bases and J dropped 3; count of bases not matched to a gene: 1. The CDR3 is 14 residues long. The CDR3, as DNA: TGCGCCAGCAGCTTGGCGGGACAGGGCTACGAGCAGTACTTC. It encodes CASSLAGQGYEQYF.

In nucleotides, the CDR3 is TGTGCCAGCTCACCCGGCGCGGGGTCTTACAATGAGCAGTTCTTC. It translates to CASSPGAGSYNEQFF. The J gene is TRBJ2-1, the V gene TRBV18; tentative D call: TRBD2 (6 bases). The CDR3 covers 15 residues. V lost 3 bases and J 4 bases, leaving 13 bases between the germline ends. Germline CDR1 KGHSH, CDR2 LQKENI.

The table lists this clone with a few counts. The CDR3 DNA follows: TGTGCCAGCAGCCCCCCCGGTAACTATGGCTACACCTTC. This translates into CASSPPGNYGYTF. The gene calls are TRBV7-8 and TRBJ1-2; D is ambiguous. Trimming took off 5 bases at V and 1 base at J, with 8 bases between the two ends. Germline assignment: CDR1 SGHVS and CDR2 FQNEAQ. This CDR3 is 13 amino acids long.

V usage is TRBV4-2 and J usage is TRBJ2-7, with TRBD1 matching over 9 bases. The CDR3 runs to 14 residues. The V gene's germline CDR1 is LGHNA and CDR2 YNFKEQ. Trimming took 6 bases from V and 5 from J; bases not matched to a gene: 8. In nucleotides, the CDR3 is TGTGCCAGCAGGGGGGGACAGGGAACCCACGAGCAGTACTTC. Its protein is CASRGGQGTHEQYF.

V is TRBV4-1 and J is TRBJ2-3; 7 nucleotides agree with TRBD1. With V trimmed by 1 base and J by 2 bases, 9 bases remained unmatched. CDR1 is MGHRA, CDR2 YSYEKL, per germline. The CDR3 runs 17 residues. CDR3 in amino acids: CASSQAPHRGNTDTQYF. The CDR3 region has the DNA TGCGCCAGCAGCCAAGCCCCCCACAGGGGAAACACAGATACGCAGTATTTT.

This clone has only a few counts. The J gene is TRBJ2-1, the V gene TRBV12-5, with D perhaps TRBD1 (6 bases). CDR3 size: 11 residues. The V and J ends lost 5 bases and 8 bases respectively, with 7 bases between them. Looked up from germline, CDR1 is LGHNT and CDR2 is FRNRAP. The CDR3 loop reads CASGQGYEQFF. DNA of the CDR3: TGTGCTAGTGGTCAGGGGTATGAGCAGTTCTTC.

V usage is TRBV25-1 and J usage is TRBJ1-1; D is ambiguous. CDR3 length: 16 amino acids. V shed 3 bases and J shed 3 bases, with 17 bases lying between them. Germline CDR1 is MGHDK and CDR2 is SYGVNS. The CDR3 loop is CASSESSDRMDTEAFF. Here the CDR3 DNA reads TGTGCCAGCAGTGAGTCCAGCGATCGAATGGACACTGAAGCTTTCTTT.

This clone has a handful of counts. This sequence joins TRBV19 and TRBJ1-2, with D tentatively TRBD1 (6 bases). The V gene's germline CDR1 is LNHDA and CDR2 SQIVND (reference sequence). V was pared by 4 bases and J by 3 bases, with 9 bases between. CDR3 size: 13 residues. The CDR3, as DNA: TGTGCCAGTAGTACACAGGGTGACTATGGCTACACCTTC. This gives the protein CASSTQGDYGYTF. Complete variable domain (other parts from reference TRBV19 and TRBJ1-2): DGGITQSPKYLFRKEGQNVTLSCEQNLNHDAMYWYRQDPGQGLRLIYYSQIVNDFQKGDIAEGYSVSREKKESFPLTVTSAQKNPTAFYLCASSTQGDYGYTFGSGTRLTVV.

This clone occurred a few times. J is TRBJ2-7 and V is TRBV7-6; the match to TRBD2 covers 7 bases. From germline, CDR1 is SGHVS and CDR2 FNYEAQ. The CDR3 contains 15 residues. V shed 0 bases and J 2 bases; nucleotides not matched to a gene: 4. In DNA, the CDR3 is TGTGCCAGCAGCTTAGCGGCTAGCGGTACCTACGAGCAGTACTTC. This encodes CASSLAASGTYEQYF.

CDR3 nucleotide sequence: TGTGCCAGTAGTCCCGGACAGGGGGCCCTTGGTGGTGAAGCTTTCTTT. Its translation: CASSPGQGALGGEAFF. The rearrangement joins TRBV19 to TRBJ1-1; TRBD1 aligns across 11 bases. The CDR3 extends over 16 amino acids. The V gene end was trimmed by 5 bases and the J gene end by 7 bases; junction bases not matched to a gene: 12. In germline, CDR1 is LNHDA, CDR2 SQIVND (reference sequence).

This clone came up a few times. The V gene is TRBV29-1, the J gene TRBJ2-5, with TRBD1 identical over 8 bases. The J call could be wrong; TRBJ2-7 is a better fit for the DNA end. This CDR3 is 12 amino acids long. Germline V gene data show CDR1 as SQVTM and CDR2 as ANQGSEA. The CDR3 loop reads CSVNRGSYEQYF. Here the CDR3 DNA reads TGCAGCGTTAACAGGGGGTCCTACGAGCAGTACTTC.

V is TRBV5-1 and J is TRBJ1-3; D uncertain. V was shortened by 4 bases and J by 0 bases, with 11 bases between the two germline ends. This CDR3 is 15 amino acids long. The germline V gene has CDR1 SGHRS and CDR2 YFSETQ. DNA for the CDR3: TGCGCCAGCAGCGTAACCGGGGTCTCTGGAAACACCATATATTTT. Translation: CASSVTGVSGNTIYF. The full variable domain, in which reference TRBV5-1 and TRBJ1-3 provide the parts outside the CDR3, is KAGVTQTPRYLIKTRGQQVTLSCSPISGHRSVSWYQQTPGQGLQFLFEYFSETQRNKGNFPGRFSGRQFSNSRSEMNVSTLELGDSALYLCASSVTGVSGNTIYFGEGSWLTVV.

This chain joins TRBV18 and TRBJ2-7, with a possible D match to TRBD1 (5 bases). Trimming stripped 1 base from V and 6 bases from J, with 10 bases between. From germline, CDR1 is KGHSH and CDR2 LQKENI. The CDR3 runs to 13 residues. This CDR3 is CASSPLPRVEQYF. Here the CDR3 DNA reads TGTGCCAGCTCACCACTCCCCAGGGTCGAGCAGTACTTC.

This clone turned up a few times. The V gene is TRBV5-1, the J gene TRBJ2-1; 7 bases are a match to TRBD2. Per the germline V gene, CDR1 is SGHRS and CDR2 is YFSETQ. This CDR3 has 16 amino acids. V was pared by 0 bases and J by 7 bases, with 10 bases of the junction left unmatched. The CDR3 DNA follows: TGCGCCAGCAGCTTGGGGCAGGGAGGGTCCCGGAATGAGCAGTTCTTC. Its protein is CASSLGQGGSRNEQFF.

Only a few counts were recorded for this clone. This sequence joins TRBV5-1 and TRBJ1-1; 8 bases agree with TRBD1. Losses at the gene ends were 4 bases for V and 4 bases for J; bases not matched to a gene: 3. CDR1 and CDR2 from the germline V gene are SGHRS and YFSETQ. CDR3 size: 13 residues. The CDR3: CASSPDRGTEAFF. The DNA for the CDR3 is TGCGCCAGCAGCCCAGACAGGGGCACTGAAGCTTTCTTT. Full variable domain (outside the CDR3, taken from reference TRBV5-1 and TRBJ1-1): KAGVTQTPRYLIKTRGQQVTLSCSPISGHRSVSWYQQTPGQGLQFLFEYFSETQRNKGNFPGRFSGRQFSNSRSEMNVSTLELGDSALYLCASSPDRGTEAFFGQGTRLTVV.

V usage is TRBV6-1 and J usage is TRBJ1-1; D gene ambiguous. Per germline, CDR1 MNHNS and CDR2 SASEGT. V was cut by 4 bases and J by 0 bases, with 18 bases left in between. The CDR3 sequence is 17 residues long. CDR3 amino acids: CASSGPPSRSVNTEAFF. CDR3 sequence (DNA): TGTGCCAGCAGTGGACCACCCTCGAGGTCGGTGAACACTGAAGCTTTCTTT.